The next 8 T cell receptor beta chains were all read from a single sample in a study of siplizumab effects on memory and regulatory T cells. No antigen has been assigned to these receptors. Coculturing at 37°C lasted six to seven days for the mixed lymphocyte reaction cells. Assay: immunoSEQ multiplex PCR; the TCRdb copy retains only in-frame clones and omits some. Among 3,000 to 3,500 clones listed, 55% to 65% were seen once. Sequencing was done on a sample of CFSE-low (dividing) CD8+ T cells sorted from an allogeneic mixed lymphocyte reaction. These receptors came from a human donor in good health; the cells came from an allogeneic mixed lymphocyte reaction. Some clones in this sample may be carry-over from other donors' samples.

The chain combines TRBV6-6 with TRBJ2-3; possible D gene TRBD2, 5 bases. The germline V and J ends were trimmed by 2 bases and 1 base, with 13 bases remaining between them. CDR3 length: 16 residues. CDR1 is MNHNY, CDR2 SVGAGI, per germline (reference sequence). The CDR3 reads CASSYVPLAGTDTQYF. The CDR3 DNA reads TGTGCCAGCAGTTACGTCCCTCTAGCAGGCACAGATACGCAGTATTTT.

The chain recombines TRBV7-7 with TRBJ2-5; 8 nucleotides line up with TRBD2. CDR1 and CDR2 (germline): SSHAT, FNYEAQ (reference sequence). The CDR3 loop spans 17 amino acids. Trimming at V came to 1 base and at J to 1 base, leaving 8 bases not matched to a gene. DNA of the CDR3: TGTGCCAGCAGCTTAGGCTTTAGCGGGGTATTCCAAGAGACCCAGTACTTC. Encoded protein: CASSLGFSGVFQETQYF. The variable domain in full, completed from reference TRBV7-7 and TRBJ2-5, reads GAGVSQSPRYKVTKRGQDVTLRCDPISSHATLYWYQQALGQGPEFLTYFNYEAQPDKSGLPSDRFSAERPEGSISTLTIQRTEQRDSAMYRCASSLGFSGVFQETQYFGPGTRLLVL.

The rearrangement joins TRBV5-8 to TRBJ2-7; D might be TRBD1 or TRBD2, each matching 5 bases. CDR1 and CDR2 from the germline V gene are SGHTS and YDEGEE. The length of the CDR3 is 15 residues. Trimming shortened V by 6 bases and J by 6 bases, and 22 bases separated the two germline ends. CDR3 sequence reads: CASNLRQTGTLEQYF. CDR3 bases: TGTGCCAGCAACCTCCGACAGACCGGGACCCTCGAGCAGTACTTC. Full variable domain (missing parts from reference TRBV5-8 and TRBJ2-7): EAGVTQSPTHLIKTRGQQATLRCSPISGHTSVYWYQQALGLGLQFLLWYDEGEERNRGNFPPRFSGRQFPNYSSELNVNALELEDSALYLCASNLRQTGTLEQYFGPGTRLTVT.

The J gene is TRBJ2-1, the V gene TRBV7-8; tentatively, D is TRBD2 (6 bases). V lost 1 base, J lost 0 bases, and 7 bases lay in between. CDR3 length equals 15 residues. Germline CDR1 is SGHVS and CDR2 is FQNEAQ. The CDR3, as DNA: TGTGCCAGCAGCTTAGGCGGGATCTCCTACAATGAGCAGTTCTTC. It is translated as CASSLGGISYNEQFF.

This clone was seen a few times. This chain uses TRBV27 with TRBJ2-7, with D perhaps matching TRBD2 (5 bases). CDR3 size: 13 residues. Germline V gene data show CDR1 as MNHEY and CDR2 as SMNVEV (reference sequence). Trimming removed 6 bases from V and 3 bases from J, with 12 bases in between. The CDR3 reads CASSPGSDYEQYF. CDR3 sequence (DNA): TGTGCCAGCAGCCCGGGGTCGGACTACGAGCAGTACTTC.

The chain carries TRBV27 and TRBJ2-3; 9 bases fit TRBD1. CDR3 size: 17 residues. Germline assignment: CDR1 MNHEY and CDR2 SMNVEV (reference sequence). J was trimmed by 4 bases and V by 6 bases; bases with no gene match: 14. The CDR3 region is CASSPIPGTGWPDTQYF. DNA of the CDR3: TGTGCCAGCAGCCCAATCCCCGGGACAGGGTGGCCAGATACGCAGTATTTT.

The chain combines TRBV6-1 with TRBJ1-3, with D hard to call. The CDR3 contains 11 residues. Germline values: CDR1 MNHNS, CDR2 SASEGT. Trimming pared 7 bases from V and 4 bases from J, leaving 5 bases between. The CDR3 reads CASTSGNTIYF. The CDR3 coding sequence is TGTGCCAGCACCTCGGGAAACACCATATATTTT.

The chain has TRBV6-1 and TRBJ2-7; no definite D call. Germline CDR1 and CDR2: MNHNS and SASEGT. The CDR3 length is 14 residues. Trimming pared 1 base from V and 7 bases from J, leaving 14 bases between. CDR3 loop: CASSEDPFLREQYF. The CDR3 DNA sequence: TGTGCCAGCAGTGAAGACCCATTTCTGAGAGAGCAGTACTTC.